This T cell receptor (beta chain) emerged from a study of shared T cell receptors in the human thymus. Using immunoSEQ multiplex PCR, the repertoire was profiled, and TCRdb retains in-frame clones only, with some absent. The repertoire consists of fewer than 700,000 clones, with 85% to 90% occurring once and the leading ten covering around 0.01%. This CDR3 contains 18 residues. V was trimmed by 10 bases and J by 7 bases, leaving 35 bases between them. Germline V gives CDR1 MDHEN, CDR2 SYDVKM. The sample was also linked to a second study, of human thymus T cells. As reported in that work: Infants served as donors; they were healthy and Finnish and were having corrective surgery for congenital heart defects. Obtained as resections during corrective heart surgery, the thymus tissue was then studied. Thymic and blood repertoires seemed to show skewed V and J gene use.

The chain has TRBV28 and TRBJ2-7, with a tentative D call TRBD2 (5 bases). The sample was thymocytes. This clonotype originated in a boy in the first two years of life with a congenital heart defect. The CDR3 spells CATQWVRASRHPKGEQYF. In DNA form, the CDR3 reads TGTGCCACCCAATGGGTAAGGGCTAGCCGACACCCGAAAGGGGAGCAGTACTTC. Full variable domain (remainder filled in from reference TRBV28 and TRBJ2-7): DVKVTQSSRYLVKRTGEKVFLECVQDMDHENMFWYRQDPGLGLRLIYFSYDVKMKEKGDIPEGYSVSREKKERFSLILESASTNQTSMYLCATQWVRASRHPKGEQYFGPGTRLTVT.